What follows are 2 T cell receptor beta chains derived from one specimen sequenced in a study of spatial heterogeneity in lung cancer. The antigens of these receptors remain unknown. TCRdb redid the calling of the 5' RACE reads with MiXCR, one entry per CDR3 protein. The table shows over a thousand distinct CDR3 sequences, with around 16% occurring only once. The study's findings and limits: Mutation counts in tumors were tracked by counts of expanded intratumoral alpha and beta TCRs.

Time point specified: sample taken at primary tumor resection. The sample was lung tumor tissue, taken at surgery. These receptors originate from a female donor with early-stage non-small cell lung cancer.

This clonotype was observed a few times. This sequence may be a read error, since a much larger clone differs from it by one base. The chain recombines TRBV18 with TRBJ1-5, with 8 positions matching TRBD1. CDR3 size: 14 residues. Looked up from germline, CDR1 is KGHSH and CDR2 is LQKENI. The CDR3 DNA is TGTGCCAGCTCACAGACAGGGGAAAATCAGTCCCAGCATTTT. It yields the protein CASSQTGENQSQHF. The full variable domain, with the rest looked up from reference TRBV18 and TRBJ1-5, is NAGVMQNPRHLVRRRGQEARLRCSPMKGHSHVYWYRQLPEEGLKFMVYLQKENIIDESGMPKERFSAEFPKEGPSILRIQQVVRGDSAAYFCASSQTGENQSQHFGDGTRLSIL.

This clonotype was seen ten or more times. The V gene is TRBV12-3 or TRBV12-4, the J gene TRBJ1-3; D is uncertain. Trimming took 3 bases from V and 3 from J, leaving 9 bases between them. This CDR3 contains 14 residues. Here the CDR3 DNA reads TGTGCCAGCAGTTTTTCCGATCATGGAAACACCATATATTTT. Translating gives CASSFSDHGNTIYF.